This T cell receptor (beta chain) was sequenced for a study of Ad26.COV2.S vaccination and SARS-CoV-2 variants. Overall study: The donor belonged to the COV1001 Ad26.COV2.S trial arm. General study points: People given the vaccine had a wider spike-specific TCR breadth than placebo recipients did.

Only in-frame clones appear in the TCRdb table, and some are missing; sequencing was by immunoSEQ multiplex PCR. This table has under 400,000 clones, around 87% appearing once. V lost 2 bases and J lost 4; bases outside the gene matches: 8. This CDR3 spans 16 amino acids. CDR1 and CDR2 (germline): KGHSH, LQKENI. About this clone: Its antigen is not known.

Treatment meaning: over 15 received Ad26.COV2.S at low or high dose, single or two shots; 5 received placebo; per-sample allocation not given. Each sample was drawn 63 days after the first injection (of vaccine or placebo). The individual, an adult aged 18-55 years, was a donor in Boston. The rearrangement uses TRBV18 and TRBJ2-1; TRBD1 agrees at 7 bases. The starting material was peripheral blood, obtained in a trial of Ad26.COV2.S vaccine versus placebo. This receptor was obtained from a person between 18 and 65 years old who received the Ad26.COV2.S COVID-19 vaccine or a placebo. Here the CDR3 reads CASSPGQGDLYNEQFF. In DNA, the CDR3 is TGTGCCAGCTCACCAGGGCAGGGGGACCTATACAATGAGCAGTTCTTC.